This TCR beta chain was sequenced in a study of T cells after yellow fever vaccination. Germline-derived CDR1 and CDR2 are MNHNS and SASEGT. The CDR3 contains 14 residues. TCRdb itself ran the 5' RACE reads through MiXCR, one entry per CDR3 protein. Here the sample spans 100,000 to 150,000 distinct CDR3 sequences, roughly 6.7% being singletons. Comments on this clonotype: Compared with germline, one end of the junction differs, possibly owing to a read error.

This receptor was taken from a man between 18 and 29 years old who received the YFV17D yellow fever vaccine. The gene calls are TRBV6-1 and TRBJ1-5, with D uncertain. The sample was CD4+ T cells sorted from PBMCs, taken roughly 10 days after the first yellow fever vaccination. CDR3 residues: CASRRLPSNQTQHF. The CDR3 bases are TGTGCCAGCAGGAGACTCCCCTCCAATCAGACCCAGCATTTT.